Listed below are T cell receptor beta chains from one sample, sequenced in a study of blood T cell repertoires in COVID-19. Method: immunoSEQ multiplex PCR; TCRdb's copy keeps in-frame clones and lacks some. The sample lists 150,000 to 200,000 clones, around 79% occurring once. What was sequenced was peripheral blood. The receptors here all came from a woman in her sixties or seventies with acute or convalescent COVID-19. Each CDR3 is given with its conserved first and last residue. D genes are given only for firm matches. The size of a clone is reported for some rows only, either as once, few or many, or as a class for expanded clones.

CDR3 protein | CDR3 DNA | J gene | clone size | V gene | D gene
CASSLGLAGGSYNEQFF | TGTGCCAGCAGCTTAGGACTAGCGGGAGGCTCCTACAATGAGCAGTTCTTC | TRBJ2-1 | . | TRBV7-8 | TRBD2
CASSRDSLSYNEQFF | TGTGCCAGCAGCCGTGACAGCCTTTCCTACAATGAGCAGTTCTTC | TRBJ2-1 | . | TRBV3-1/TRBV3-2 | .
CASSTGTGPLQQYF | TGTGCCAGTAGTACCGGGACAGGACCCCTGCAGCAGTACTTC | TRBJ2-7 | . | TRBV19 | TRBD1
CASSITDGEYEQYF | TGTGCCAGCAGCATCACGGACGGGGAATACGAGCAGTACTTC | TRBJ2-7 | . | TRBV7-2 | .
CASSQGRGRGSGEQYF | TGTGCCAGCAGCCAAGGTCGCGGGAGGGGGTCGGGTGAGCAGTACTTC | TRBJ2-7 | . | TRBV3-1/TRBV3-2 | TRBD2
CASSLDTGGIYEQYF | TGCGCCAGCAGCTTGGACACAGGGGGAATCTACGAGCAGTACTTC | TRBJ2-7 | . | TRBV5-1 | TRBD1
CASSLPNSPLHF | TGTGCCAGCAGCTTACCAAATTCACCCCTCCACTTT | TRBJ1-6 | . | TRBV7-9 | .
CASSTRQGGTNTEAFF | TGTGCCAGCAGTACCCGACAGGGGGGGACGAACACTGAAGCTTTCTTT | TRBJ1-1 | once | TRBV6-6 | TRBD1
CASSIVHGSEQFF | TGTGCCAGTAGTATAGTCCATGGGAGTGAGCAGTTCTTC | TRBJ2-1 | . | TRBV19 | .
CASGDQGAYEQYF | TGTGCCAGTGGGGATCAGGGTGCCTACGAGCAGTACTTC | TRBJ2-7 | once | TRBV19 | .
CASSVGAGLNQPQHF | TGTGCCAGCAGCGTAGGGGCAGGGTTAAATCAGCCCCAGCATTTT | TRBJ1-5 | . | TRBV9 | .
CSVLGRANIQYF | TGCAGCGTCCTAGGGAGGGCCAACATTCAGTACTTC | TRBJ2-4 | . | TRBV29-1 | TRBD2
CASTRGRGEKLFF | TGTGCCAGCACCAGGGGTCGAGGTGAAAAACTGTTTTTT | TRBJ1-4 | . | TRBV2 | .
CAWSVQGRGQPQHF | TGTGCCTGGAGTGTACAAGGGAGGGGTCAGCCCCAGCATTTT | TRBJ1-5 | . | TRBV30 | .
CASRTSTNTGELFF | TGTGCCAGCAGGACTAGCACGAACACCGGGGAGCTGTTTTTT | TRBJ2-2 | once | TRBV2 | TRBD2
CASSFWGAGGVNTEQYF | TGTGCCAGCAGTTTTTGGGGAGCCGGAGGGGTGAACACCGAGCAGTACTTC | TRBJ2-7 | once | TRBV27 | .
CASSPGQGPTDTQYF | TGTGCCAGCAGCCCCGGTCAGGGGCCCACAGATACGCAGTATTTT | TRBJ2-3 | . | TRBV5-6 | .
CASCPGLVTGELFF | TGTGCCAGCTGCCCGGGACTAGTGACCGGGGAGCTGTTTTTT | TRBJ2-2 | . | TRBV2 | TRBD2
CASSLELVSNEQFF | TGTGCCAGCAGCTTAGAACTAGTCTCAAATGAGCAGTTCTTC | TRBJ2-1 | few | TRBV7-8 | .
CASSGSGRAIPFSYNEQFF | TGTGCCAGCAGCGGTAGCGGGAGGGCCATCCCGTTTAGCTACAATGAGCAGTTCTTC | TRBJ2-1 | . | TRBV12-1 | .
CASSPLPGQGAGELFF | TGTGCCAGCTCACCACTACCGGGACAGGGAGCCGGGGAGCTGTTTTTT | TRBJ2-2 | . | TRBV18 | TRBD1
CASSFRQQGQETQYF | TGTGCCAGCAGCTTTAGACAGCAGGGGCAAGAGACCCAGTACTTC | TRBJ2-5 | . | TRBV11-3 | .
CASSQGEVRQYF | TGTGCCAGCAGCCAGGGTGAGGTTAGGCAGTACTTC | TRBJ2-7 | . | TRBV3-1/TRBV3-2 | .
CASSSPGQGDTF | TGTGCCAGCAGTTCACCGGGACAGGGAGACACCTTC | TRBJ1-2 | . | TRBV6-5 | TRBD1
CASSERGGGSAARNEQYF | TGTGCCAGCAGTGAAAGGGGCGGGGGTTCGGCGGCCCGGAACGAGCAGTACTTC | TRBJ2-7 | . | TRBV2 | TRBD2
CASSLGQTNTEAFF | TGCGCCAGCAGCTTGGGACAGACGAACACTGAAGCTTTCTTT | TRBJ1-1 | . | TRBV5-1 | .
CSFQRVSNTEAFF | TGCAGCTTCCAGAGGGTTTCGAACACTGAAGCTTTCTTT | TRBJ1-1 | . | TRBV29-1 | .
CASTARGYNEQFF | TGTGCCAGCACCGCAAGGGGCTACAATGAGCAGTTCTTC | TRBJ2-1 | few | TRBV2 | .
CASMGQTYEQYF | TGTGCCAGCATGGGACAAACCTACGAGCAGTACTTC | TRBJ2-7 | . | TRBV6-5 | .
CASSIVLSGSNEQFF | TGTGCCAGTAGTATAGTGTTGAGCGGGAGCAATGAGCAGTTCTTC | TRBJ2-1 | . | TRBV19 | TRBD2
CASSGQGLINEKLFF | TGTGCCAGCAGTGGGCAGGGGCTGATTAATGAAAAACTGTTTTTT | TRBJ1-4 | . | TRBV2 | .
CASSPGLAGVTGELFF | TGTGCCAGCAGCCCGGGACTAGCGGGAGTTACCGGGGAGCTGTTTTTT | TRBJ2-2 | . | TRBV5-4 | TRBD2
CASSLEASGTGELFF | TGTGCCAGCAGCTTAGAAGCTAGCGGGACCGGGGAGCTGTTTTTT | TRBJ2-2 | . | TRBV7-3 | TRBD2
CAWKEDYTEAFF | TGTGCCTGGAAGGAAGACTACACTGAAGCTTTCTTT | TRBJ1-1 | . | TRBV30 | .
CASSPDNEQFF | TGCGCCAGCAGCCCTGACAATGAGCAGTTCTTC | TRBJ2-1 | . | TRBV5-1 | .
CASTPCRLRGRRRRQTQYF | TGTGCCAGTACACCCTGCAGGCTCAGGGGTAGGCGGAGGAGACAGACCCAGTACTTC | TRBJ2-5 | . | TRBV19 | .
CASSYRGGELFF | TGTGCCAGCAGCTACAGGGGTGGGGAGCTGTTTTTT | TRBJ2-2 | . | TRBV3-1/TRBV3-2 | TRBD1
CASSLIENQPQHF | TGTGCCAGCAGTTTAATTGAGAATCAGCCCCAGCATTTT | TRBJ1-5 | once | TRBV12-3/TRBV12-4 | .
CSVVGGAYLTDTQYF | TGCAGCGTTGTCGGGGGGGCCTACCTCACAGATACGCAGTATTTT | TRBJ2-3 | . | TRBV29-1 | TRBD2
CASSARGGGETQYF | TGCGCCAGCAGCGCCCGGGGGGGCGGCGAGACCCAGTACTTC | TRBJ2-5 | . | TRBV5-1 | TRBD2
CASSLVAGVRNEQFF | TGTGCCAGCAGCTTAGTAGCGGGAGTTCGGAATGAGCAGTTCTTC | TRBJ2-1 | once | TRBV7-6 | TRBD2
CASSLDRGQGKLFF | TGTGCCAGCAGTCTGGACAGGGGGCAGGGAAAACTGTTTTTT | TRBJ1-4 | once | TRBV6-5 | TRBD1
CASSRGGSLSYEQYF | TGTGCCAGCAGCCGGGGGGGGTCCCTTTCCTACGAGCAGTACTTC | TRBJ2-7 | few | TRBV11-3 | TRBD2
CASSIIFGLAGKADTQYF | TGTGCCAGTAGTATCATTTTCGGACTAGCGGGAAAGGCAGATACGCAGTATTTT | TRBJ2-3 | . | TRBV19 | TRBD2
CASCSGDRGRGQPQHF | TGTGCCAGTTGCTCAGGGGACAGGGGGCGGGGGCAGCCCCAGCATTTT | TRBJ1-5 | . | TRBV19 | TRBD1
CASSWPQGWNNEQFF | TGTGCCAGCAGCTGGCCCCAGGGTTGGAACAATGAGCAGTTCTTC | TRBJ2-1 | . | TRBV6-2/TRBV6-3 | .
CASSTQGSGTDTQYF | TGCGCCAGCAGCACTCAGGGGTCTGGCACAGATACGCAGTATTTT | TRBJ2-3 | . | TRBV5-1 | .
CASSLDSSGITSYNEQFF | TGTGCCAGCAGCTTGGATTCTAGCGGGATCACCTCCTACAATGAGCAGTTCTTC | TRBJ2-1 | . | TRBV5-4 | TRBD2
CSALTSYEQFF | TGCAGTGCCCTGACTAGCTATGAGCAGTTCTTC | TRBJ2-1 | . | TRBV20-1 | TRBD2
CASRGRQGEGYEQYF | TGCGCCAGCAGGGGCCGACAGGGAGAGGGCTACGAGCAGTACTTC | TRBJ2-7 | . | TRBV10-2 | TRBD1
CASSAGLAGIEQFF | TGTGCCAGCTCCGCGGGACTAGCGGGGATTGAGCAGTTCTTC | TRBJ2-1 | . | TRBV18 | TRBD2
CASSDRGEETQYF | TGTGCCAGCAGTGACAGGGGGGAAGAGACCCAGTACTTC | TRBJ2-5 | . | TRBV25-1 | .
CASSLLGGGVRSEQYF | TGTGCCAGCAGTTTATTAGGGGGTGGGGTACGGTCCGAGCAGTACTTC | TRBJ2-7 | . | TRBV28 | .